What follows is one TCR beta chain and its context. The sample holds other DNA sequences that translate to the same CDR3. This specimen comes from a study of shared clonotypes between healthy human individuals. The protocol was immunoSEQ multiplex PCR, while the TCRdb copy is restricted to in-frame clones and leaves out a portion. The data show roughly 1,000,000 clones, approximately 80% seen once. The TCR originated in a man between 18 and 35 years old in good health. Some clones in this sample may be carry-over from other donors' samples. Sequencing input: memory CD4+ T cells from PBMCs. Regarding subset: CD45RA-negative fraction.

CDR3 amino acids: CASSLGLAGTGELFF. CDR3 nucleotides: TGTGCCAGCAGCTTAGGACTAGCGGGAACCGGGGAGCTGTTTTTT. V usage is TRBV11-3 and J usage is TRBJ2-2; 11 bases are a match to TRBD2. The CDR3 totals 15 residues. Germline lookup yields CDR1 SGHNT and CDR2 YENEEA. The V gene end was trimmed by 1 base and the J gene end by 5 bases; junction bases not matched to a gene: 0.